The TCR beta chain described here comes from a study of cytomegalovirus exposure and HLA in healthy donors. The PCR used 60 Vbeta and 13 Jbeta primers. Original methodology: There were about 80 million unique TCR beta chains by a later count, and 8.5 million to 14 million of them were shared. Sequencing was performed with immunoSEQ multiplex PCR; in TCRdb, only in-frame clones are kept and a portion is missing. V and J calls plus clone size are reproduced from that table; the DNA served to infer D and trimming. The top ten clones hold roughly 0.4% of a sample with around 210,000 clones, around 75% of them seen once. V was pared by 1 base and J by 8 bases, with 11 bases between. The CDR3 contains 13 residues. Germline CDR1 and CDR2: LGHNA and YNFKEQ.

The clonotype was recovered from a male donor in good health and CMV-seropositive. Sequencing was done on a sample of PBMCs. This chain uses TRBV4-2 with TRBJ1-1, with no clear D. DNA of the CDR3: TGTGCCAGCAGCCAAGGAAGCCCCCGGGAAGCTTTCTTT. It translates to CASSQGSPREAFF.